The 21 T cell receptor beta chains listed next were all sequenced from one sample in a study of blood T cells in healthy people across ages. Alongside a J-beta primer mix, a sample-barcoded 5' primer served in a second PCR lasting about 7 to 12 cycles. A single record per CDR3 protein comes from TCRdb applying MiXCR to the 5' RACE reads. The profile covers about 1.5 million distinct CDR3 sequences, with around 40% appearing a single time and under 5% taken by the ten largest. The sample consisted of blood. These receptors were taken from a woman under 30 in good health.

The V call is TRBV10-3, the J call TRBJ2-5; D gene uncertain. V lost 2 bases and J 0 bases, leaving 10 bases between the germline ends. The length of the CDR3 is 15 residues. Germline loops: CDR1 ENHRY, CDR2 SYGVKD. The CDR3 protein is CAISEPSFHQETQYF. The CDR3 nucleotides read TGTGCCATCAGTGAGCCATCCTTCCACCAAGAGACCCAGTACTTC.

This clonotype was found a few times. CDR3 loop: CASSFSGQAGETQYF. CDR3 DNA: TGTGCCAGCAGCTTCAGCGGGCAGGCTGGGGAGACCCAGTACTTC. The gene calls are TRBV7-3 and TRBJ2-5; D is possibly TRBD2 (6 bases). CDR1 is SGHTA and CDR2 is FQGTGA in the germline V gene. V lost 3 bases, J lost 5 bases, and 16 bases lay in between. The CDR3 has 15 amino acids.

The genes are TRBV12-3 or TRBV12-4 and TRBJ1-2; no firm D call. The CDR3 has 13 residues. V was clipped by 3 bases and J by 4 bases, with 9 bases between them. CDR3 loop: CASSFLGIYGYTF. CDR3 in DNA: TGTGCCAGCAGTTTTTTGGGGATCTATGGCTACACCTTC.

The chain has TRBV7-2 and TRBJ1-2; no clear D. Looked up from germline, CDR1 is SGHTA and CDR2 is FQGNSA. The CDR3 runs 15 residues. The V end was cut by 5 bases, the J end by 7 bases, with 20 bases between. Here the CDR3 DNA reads TGTGCCAGCAGCCTAGACCAATACTTGGGCACTGGCTACACCTTC. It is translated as CASSLDQYLGTGYTF.

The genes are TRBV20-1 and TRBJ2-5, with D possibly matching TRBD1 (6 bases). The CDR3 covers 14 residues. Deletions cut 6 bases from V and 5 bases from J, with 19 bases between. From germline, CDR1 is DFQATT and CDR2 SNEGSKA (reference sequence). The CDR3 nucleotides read TGCAGTGCCACGGATACAGGGTCGAGGGAGACCCAGTACTTC. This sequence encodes CSATDTGSRETQYF.

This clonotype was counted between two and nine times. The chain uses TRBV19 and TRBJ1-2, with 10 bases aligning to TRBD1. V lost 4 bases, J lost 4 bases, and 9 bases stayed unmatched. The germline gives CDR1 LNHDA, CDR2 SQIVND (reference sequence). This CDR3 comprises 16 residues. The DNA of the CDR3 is TGTGCCAGTAGTACCACCGGGACAGGGGCTCTCTATGGCTACACCTTC. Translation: CASSTTGTGALYGYTF.

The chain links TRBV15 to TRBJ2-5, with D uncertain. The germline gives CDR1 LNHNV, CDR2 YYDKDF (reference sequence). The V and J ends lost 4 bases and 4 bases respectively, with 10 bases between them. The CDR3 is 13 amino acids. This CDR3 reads CATSTANLETQYF. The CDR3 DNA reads TGTGCCACCAGCACGGCTAATTTAGAGACCCAGTACTTC.

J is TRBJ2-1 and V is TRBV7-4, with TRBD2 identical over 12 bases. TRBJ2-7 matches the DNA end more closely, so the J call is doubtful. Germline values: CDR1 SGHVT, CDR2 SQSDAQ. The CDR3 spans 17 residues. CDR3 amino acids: CASSLLAGGPRYNEQYF. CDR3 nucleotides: TGTGCCAGCAGCCTTCTAGCGGGGGGGCCGCGGTACAATGAGCAGTACTTC.

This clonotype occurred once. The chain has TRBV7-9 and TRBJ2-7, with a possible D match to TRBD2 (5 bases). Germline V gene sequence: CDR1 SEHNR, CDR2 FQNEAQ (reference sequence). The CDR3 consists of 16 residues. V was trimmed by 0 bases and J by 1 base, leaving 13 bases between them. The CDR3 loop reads CASSLAGNSVSYEQYF. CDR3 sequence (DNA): TGTGCCAGCAGCTTAGCGGGTAATAGCGTGTCCTACGAGCAGTACTTC.

CDR3 nucleotides: TGTGCCAGCAGCCCTGGCAGCTCACTCGAGGGGACCCAGTACTTC. Encoded protein: CASSPGSSLEGTQYF. The rearrangement uses TRBV9 and TRBJ2-5; tentative D call: TRBD2 (5 bases). Looked up from germline, CDR1 is SGDLS and CDR2 is YYNGEE. The ends were cut back, 4 bases at V and 7 bases at J, with 20 bases in the middle. The CDR3 sequence is 15 residues long.

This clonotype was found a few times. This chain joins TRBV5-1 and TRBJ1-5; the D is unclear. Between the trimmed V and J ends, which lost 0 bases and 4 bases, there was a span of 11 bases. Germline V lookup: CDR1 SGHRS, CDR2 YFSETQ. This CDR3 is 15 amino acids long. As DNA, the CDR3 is TGCGCCAGCAGCTTGGACAGCAACTCAAATCAGCCCCAGCATTTT. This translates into CASSLDSNSNQPQHF.

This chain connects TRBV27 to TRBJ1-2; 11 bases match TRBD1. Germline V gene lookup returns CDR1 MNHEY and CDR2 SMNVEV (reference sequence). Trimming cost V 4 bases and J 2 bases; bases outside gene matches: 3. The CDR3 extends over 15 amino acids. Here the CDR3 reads CASSWGTGGNYGYTF. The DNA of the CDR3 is TGTGCCAGCAGTTGGGGGACAGGGGGAAACTATGGCTACACCTTC.

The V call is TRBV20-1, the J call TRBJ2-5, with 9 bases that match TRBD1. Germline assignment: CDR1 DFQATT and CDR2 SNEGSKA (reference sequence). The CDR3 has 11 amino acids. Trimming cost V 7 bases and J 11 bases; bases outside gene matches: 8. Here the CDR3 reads CSVGQGNEQYF. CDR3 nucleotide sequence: TGCAGTGTCGGACAGGGGAATGAGCAGTACTTC.

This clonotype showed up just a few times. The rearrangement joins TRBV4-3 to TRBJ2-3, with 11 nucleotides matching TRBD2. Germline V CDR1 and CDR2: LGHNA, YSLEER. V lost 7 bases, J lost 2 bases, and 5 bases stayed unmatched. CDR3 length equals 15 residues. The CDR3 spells CASTRLAGTTDTQYF. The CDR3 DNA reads TGCGCCAGCACGAGACTAGCGGGGACCACAGATACGCAGTATTTT.

The CDR3 reads CASSVGSGVDGYTF. The CDR3 nucleotides are TGTGCCAGCAGCGTAGGCTCAGGGGTCGATGGCTACACCTTC. The chain couples TRBV9 to TRBJ1-2, with D tentatively TRBD1 (6 bases). With 0 bases removed from V and 6 bases from J, the gap between germline ends came to 12 bases. The CDR3 runs to 14 residues. Germline V gene sequence: CDR1 SGDLS, CDR2 YYNGEE.

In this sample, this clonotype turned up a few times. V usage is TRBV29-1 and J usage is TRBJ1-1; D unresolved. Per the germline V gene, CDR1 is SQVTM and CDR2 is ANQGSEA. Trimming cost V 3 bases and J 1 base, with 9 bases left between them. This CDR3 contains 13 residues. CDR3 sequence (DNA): TGCAGCGTTGAGTTACAGTCGAACACTGAAGCTTTCTTT. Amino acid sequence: CSVELQSNTEAFF.

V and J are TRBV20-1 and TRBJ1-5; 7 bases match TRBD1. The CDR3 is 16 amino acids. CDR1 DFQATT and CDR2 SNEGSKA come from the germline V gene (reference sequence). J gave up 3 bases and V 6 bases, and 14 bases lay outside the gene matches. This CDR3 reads CSASDGGQGVNQPQHF. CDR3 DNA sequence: TGCAGTGCCAGCGATGGCGGGCAGGGGGTCAATCAGCCCCAGCATTTT.

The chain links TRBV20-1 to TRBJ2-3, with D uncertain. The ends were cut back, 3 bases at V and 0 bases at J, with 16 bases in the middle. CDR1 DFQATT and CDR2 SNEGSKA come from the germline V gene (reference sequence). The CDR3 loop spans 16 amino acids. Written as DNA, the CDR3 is TGCAGTGCTAGGGGAACGGCCGTACCTAGCACAGATACGCAGTATTTT. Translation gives CSARGTAVPSTDTQYF.

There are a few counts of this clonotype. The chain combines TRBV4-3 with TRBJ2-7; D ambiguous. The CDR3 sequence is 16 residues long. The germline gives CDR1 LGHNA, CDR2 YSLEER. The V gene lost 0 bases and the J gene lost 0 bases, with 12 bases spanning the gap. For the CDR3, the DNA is TGCGCCAGCAGCCAAGACGGCAGGCTGAGCTCCTACGAGCAGTACTTC. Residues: CASSQDGRLSSYEQYF.

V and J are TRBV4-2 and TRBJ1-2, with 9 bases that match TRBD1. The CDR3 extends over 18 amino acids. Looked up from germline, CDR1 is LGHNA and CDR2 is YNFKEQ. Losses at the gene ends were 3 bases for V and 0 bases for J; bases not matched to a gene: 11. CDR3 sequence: CASSQLTGTGISNYGYTF. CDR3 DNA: TGTGCCAGCAGCCAGCTGACCGGGACAGGGATTTCTAACTATGGCTACACCTTC.

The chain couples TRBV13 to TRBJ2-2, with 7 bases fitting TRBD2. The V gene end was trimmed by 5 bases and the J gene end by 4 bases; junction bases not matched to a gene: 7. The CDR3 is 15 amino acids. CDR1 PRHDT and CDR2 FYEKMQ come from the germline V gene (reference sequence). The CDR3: CASSQTSWRTGELFF. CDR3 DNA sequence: TGTGCCAGCAGCCAGACTAGCTGGCGCACCGGGGAGCTGTTTTTT.